The T cell receptor (beta chain) under discussion was sequenced for a study of metastatic and nonmetastatic thyroid tumors. This clone has ten or more counts. The CDR3 covers 14 residues. The germline gives CDR1 LNHDA, CDR2 SQIVND (reference sequence). The V and J ends lost 3 bases and 4 bases respectively, with 12 bases between them. Nobody among the patients had been given any treatment before thyroid surgery. TCRdb reanalyzed the PCR reads via MiXCR. The data contain 10,000 to 15,000 clones, 25% to 35% of them singletons. The specimen was tumor tissue. The gene calls are TRBV19 and TRBJ1-1, with a weak D call TRBD1 (5 bases). The TCR originated in a female donor with papillary thyroid cancer or a benign thyroid nodule (not recorded which). Some clones in this sample may be carry-over from other donors' samples. CDR3 protein: CASSIGRVGTEAFF. For the CDR3, the DNA is TGTGCCAGTAGTATTGGCAGGGTGGGCACTGAAGCTTTCTTT. Based on the CDR3 plus reference TRBV19 and TRBJ1-1, the full variable domain is DGGITQSPKYLFRKEGQNVTLSCEQNLNHDAMYWYRQDPGQGLRLIYYSQIVNDFQKGDIAEGYSVSREKKESFPLTVTSAQKNPTAFYLCASSIGRVGTEAFFGQGTRLTVV.